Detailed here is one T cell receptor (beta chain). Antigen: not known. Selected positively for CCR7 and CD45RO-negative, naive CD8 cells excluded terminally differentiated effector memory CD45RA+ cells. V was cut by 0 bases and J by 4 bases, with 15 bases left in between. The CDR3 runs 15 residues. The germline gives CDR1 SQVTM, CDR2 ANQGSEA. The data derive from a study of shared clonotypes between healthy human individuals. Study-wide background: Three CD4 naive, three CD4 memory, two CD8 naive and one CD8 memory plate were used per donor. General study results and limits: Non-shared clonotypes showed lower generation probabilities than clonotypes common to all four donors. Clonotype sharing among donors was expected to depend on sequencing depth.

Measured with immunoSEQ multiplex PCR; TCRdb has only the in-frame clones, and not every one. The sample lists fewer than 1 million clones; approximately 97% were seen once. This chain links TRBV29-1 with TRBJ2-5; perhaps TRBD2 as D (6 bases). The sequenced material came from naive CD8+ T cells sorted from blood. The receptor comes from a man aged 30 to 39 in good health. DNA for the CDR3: TGCAGCGTTGAAGATTTAGAGGAGGGGTCAGAGACCCAGTACTTC. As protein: CSVEDLEEGSETQYF.